The T cell receptor beta chain described here comes from a study of T-cell memory formation after mild COVID-19. Study as a whole: There were largely donor-specific TCR clusters.

Constant-segment-primed 5'RACE gave TCR alpha and TCR beta cDNA libraries with sample barcodes and UMIs. TCRdb independently ran MiXCR on the 5' RACE reads; one entry per CDR3 protein. The table shows 250,000 to 300,000 distinct CDR3 sequences, with about a sixth occurring only once. CDR1 and CDR2 (germline): MNHEY, SVGEGT. Trimming removed 4 bases from V and 1 base from J, with 11 bases in between. This CDR3 comprises 14 residues. The TCR sequence derives from a man younger than 35 who had mild COVID-19 (a few samples of this study predate the infection). Cell type and time point are not known. The V call is TRBV6-2 or TRBV6-3, the J call TRBJ2-7; unclear D gene. The sample consisted of PBMCs or a T cell subset sorted from them (not recorded which). For the CDR3, the DNA is TGTGCCAGCAGTTGGGTTCCCGCTTCCTACGAGCAGTACTTC. This gives the protein CASSWVPASYEQYF.